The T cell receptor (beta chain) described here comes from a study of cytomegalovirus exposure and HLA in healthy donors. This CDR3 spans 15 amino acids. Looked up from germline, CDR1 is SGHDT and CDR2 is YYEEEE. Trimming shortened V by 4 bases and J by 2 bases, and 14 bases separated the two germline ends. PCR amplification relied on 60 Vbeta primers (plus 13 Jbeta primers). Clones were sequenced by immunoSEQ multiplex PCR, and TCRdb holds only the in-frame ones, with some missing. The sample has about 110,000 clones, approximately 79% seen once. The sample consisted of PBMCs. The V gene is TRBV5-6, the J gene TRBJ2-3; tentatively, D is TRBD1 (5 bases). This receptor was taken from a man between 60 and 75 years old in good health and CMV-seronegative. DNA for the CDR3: TGTGCCAGCAGCGCCGAACAGGTTTACACAGATACGCAGTATTTT. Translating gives CASSAEQVYTDTQYF.